This T cell receptor (beta chain) was obtained from a study of tumour-infiltrating T cells in Burkitt lymphoma. Study background: This cohort included all epidemiological subtypes of Burkitt lymphoma. Overall and progression-free survival were predicted by productive clonality.

For this clone: Its target is not known.

Profiling relied on immunoSEQ multiplex PCR, and the TCRdb table lists in-frame clones only, not all of them. The table includes some 1,300 clones, around 12% detected once. Study observations and caveats: Many Burkitt lymphoma patients shared several public clonotypes.

Sample: tumor tissue. This TCR was recovered from a human donor with Burkitt lymphoma.

The CDR3 loop is CASSQDRRKMSTEAFF. CDR3 nucleotide sequence: TGCGCCAGCAGCCAAGATCGAAGGAAAATGAGCACTGAAGCTTTCTTT. This sequence joins TRBV4-1 and TRBJ1-1, with no clear D. Germline assignment: CDR1 MGHRA and CDR2 YSYEKL. This CDR3 has 16 amino acids. V was cut by 0 bases and J by 4 bases, with 15 bases left in between.